One and the same sample provided the 23 T cell receptor beta chains below, sequenced in a study of CD8+ T cells in alopecia areata. Extracted from the samples, RNA was reverse transcribed into cDNA to serve as the sequencing template. Clones were read by immunoSEQ multiplex PCR, and TCRdb kept only the in-frame ones, dropping some. The profile shows around 200,000 clones, roughly 53% of them singletons. The treatment: oral pan-JAK inhibitor, 5-10 mg twice daily. The specimen was CD8+ T cells sorted from blood, collected at week 24, from a patient treated with tofacitinib. Receptors originate from a human donor with alopecia areata.

The genes are TRBV27 and TRBJ2-1; TRBD1 agrees at 8 bases. The CDR3 spans 15 residues. CDR1 is MNHEY and CDR2 is SMNVEV in the germline V gene (reference sequence). The ends lost 2 bases at V and 4 bases at J; junction bases unmatched: 4. Here the CDR3 reads CASSLLQGAYNEQFF. The CDR3 DNA follows: TGTGCCAGCAGTTTACTCCAGGGGGCTTACAATGAGCAGTTCTTC.

The chain recombines TRBV30 with TRBJ2-7; D gene ambiguous. The germline V and J ends were trimmed by 0 bases and 1 base, with 7 bases remaining between them. The CDR3 has 13 residues. Germline lookup yields CDR1 GTSNPN and CDR2 SVGIG (reference sequence). The CDR3 here is CAWSVHRSYEQYF. DNA for the CDR3: TGTGCCTGGAGTGTACACAGATCCTACGAGCAGTACTTC.

J is TRBJ2-3 and V is TRBV7-9, with 7 nucleotides matching TRBD2. Trimming removed 3 bases from V and 11 bases from J; junction bases left unmatched: 5. The V gene's germline CDR1 is SEHNR and CDR2 FQNEAQ (reference sequence). CDR3 length: 12 residues. Here the CDR3 reads CASSFLADRQYF. The CDR3 DNA reads as TGTGCCAGCAGCTTCCTAGCGGATCGGCAGTATTTT.

This clone has only one observation. The J gene is TRBJ2-5, the V gene TRBV7-9, with 11 bases that match TRBD2. V was pared by 7 bases and J by 2 bases, with 9 bases of the junction left unmatched. The CDR3 loop spans 16 amino acids. CDR1 is SEHNR, CDR2 FQNEAQ, per germline (reference sequence). The DNA of the CDR3 is TGTGCCAGCAAAACCGGCACTAGCGGGGGACAAGAGACCCAGTACTTC. Translated, it gives CASKTGTSGGQETQYF. Full variable domain (remainder filled in from reference TRBV7-9 and TRBJ2-5): DTGVSQNPRHKITKRGQNVTFRCDPISEHNRLYWYRQTLGQGPEFLTYFQNEAQLEKSRLLSDRFSAERPKGSFSTLEIQRTEQGDSAMYLCASKTGTSGGQETQYFGPGTRLLVL.

The J gene is TRBJ1-3, the V gene TRBV13; 8 bases are shared with TRBD1. With V trimmed by 1 base and J by 5 bases, 4 bases remained unmatched. The CDR3 length is 15 residues. CDR1 and CDR2 from the germline V gene are PRHDT and FYEKMQ (reference sequence). CDR3 DNA: TGTGCCAGCAGCTTAGTCGGACAGGGAAGAAACACCATATATTTT. Translated, it gives CASSLVGQGRNTIYF. The full variable domain, in which reference TRBV13 and TRBJ1-3 provide the parts outside the CDR3, is AAGVIQSPRHLIKEKRETATLKCYPIPRHDTVYWYQQGPGQDPQFLISFYEKMQSDKGSIPDRFSAQQFSDYHSELNMSSLELGDSALYFCASSLVGQGRNTIYFGEGSWLTVV.

This clone was counted between two and nine times. The V and J genes are TRBV29-1 and TRBJ1-2, with D tentatively TRBD1 (5 bases). There are 13 residues in the CDR3. With 1 base removed from V and 6 bases from J, the gap between germline ends came to 12 bases. Germline CDR1 SQVTM, CDR2 ANQGSEA. The CDR3, as DNA: TGCAGCGTTGAAGCCAGGGCGGTGGATGGCTACACCTTC. Translated: CSVEARAVDGYTF.

The genes are TRBV30 and TRBJ2-5, with D perhaps assigned TRBD1 or TRBD2 (5 bases each). The CDR3 is made up of 18 amino acids. Between the trimmed V and J ends, which lost 0 bases and 4 bases, there was a span of 24 bases. Germline-derived CDR1 and CDR2 are GTSNPN and SVGIG (reference sequence). The CDR3 nucleotides are TGTGCCTGGAGTGTACTGGCGGGCAGGGAAAGACCGGGAGAGACCCAGTACTTC. Amino acids: CAWSVLAGRERPGETQYF.

This clone was observed a handful of times. J is TRBJ1-2 and V is TRBV4-2; D gene unclear. This CDR3 region has 14 residues. Germline CDR1 and CDR2: LGHNA and YNFKEQ. Trimming pared 0 bases from V and 5 bases from J, leaving 10 bases between. CDR3 loop: CASSQEEGRYGYTF. Written as DNA, the CDR3 is TGTGCCAGCAGCCAAGAGGAAGGGAGGTATGGCTACACCTTC.

This chain joins TRBV30 and TRBJ1-1, with unresolved D. This CDR3 spans 11 amino acids. The germline V gene has CDR1 GTSNPN and CDR2 SVGIG (reference sequence). Trimming left V 5 bases short and J 0 bases short, with 4 bases between. The CDR3 sequence: CAWQMNTEAFF. The DNA for the CDR3 is TGTGCCTGGCAGATGAACACTGAAGCTTTCTTT. Based on the CDR3 plus reference TRBV30 and TRBJ1-1, the full variable domain is SQTIHQWPATLVQPVGSPLSLECTVEGTSNPNLYWYRQAAGRGLQLLFYSVGIGQISSEVPQNLSASRPQDRQFILSSKKLLLSDSGFYLCAWQMNTEAFFGQGTRLTVV.

Only a few counts were recorded for this clone. This chain links TRBV13 with TRBJ2-2; D uncertain. The CDR3 is made up of 12 amino acids. V lost 0 bases and J 14 bases, leaving 10 bases between the germline ends. The germline CDR1 and CDR2 sequences are PRHDT and FYEKMQ (reference sequence). CDR3 in amino acids: CASSLGDGRLFF. CDR3 in DNA: TGTGCCAGCAGCTTAGGAGACGGCCGCCTGTTTTTT.

The chain couples TRBV5-5 to TRBJ2-3; D not resolved. This CDR3 comprises 13 residues. Germline V gene sequence: CDR1 SGHKS, CDR2 YYEKEE (reference sequence). Trimming left V 3 bases short and J 9 bases short, with 14 bases between. CDR3 sequence (DNA): TGTGCCAGCAGCTCCCCTGAGGACCTCACGCAGTATTTT. Encoded protein: CASSSPEDLTQYF.

The chain combines TRBV15 with TRBJ2-3, with 15 bases fitting TRBD2. CDR3 size: 16 residues. Germline CDR1 reads LNHNV; CDR2 reads YYDKDF (reference sequence). After removal of 3 bases from V and 5 bases from J, the junction contained 3 bases not matched to a gene. The DNA of the CDR3 is TGTGCCACCAGCAGGGGACTAGCGGGGGGCCGAGATACGCAGTATTTT. This sequence encodes CATSRGLAGGRDTQYF.

The sample holds a few counts of this clone. Other DNA sequences of this sample code for an identical CDR3. The chain joins TRBV29-1 to TRBJ1-1; D gene ambiguous. V was shortened by 6 bases and J by 1 base, with 6 bases between the two germline ends. The CDR3 has 11 amino acids. CDR1 and CDR2 (germline): SQVTM, ANQGSEA. The CDR3 loop reads CSVLGNTEAFF. The DNA of the CDR3 is TGCAGCGTCTTGGGGAACACTGAAGCTTTCTTT.

The V call is TRBV7-9, the J call TRBJ1-3; D unclear. The CDR3 loop spans 16 amino acids. V dropped 1 base and J dropped 0 bases, with 10 bases sitting between them. CDR1 is SEHNR, CDR2 FQNEAQ, per germline (reference sequence). CDR3 DNA: TGTGCCAGCAGCTTAGTCCAGGCGTCCTCTGGAAACACCATATATTTT. This encodes CASSLVQASSGNTIYF.

The chain has TRBV9 and TRBJ1-2; D unclear. V lost 3 bases to trimming and J lost 7 bases, with 13 bases between them. CDR3 length equals 13 residues. The V gene's germline CDR1 is SGDLS and CDR2 YYNGEE. CDR3 sequence reads: CASSDRPNGGYTF. CDR3 bases: TGTGCCAGCAGCGACCGGCCAAACGGTGGCTACACCTTC.

V usage is TRBV7-9 and J usage is TRBJ2-1, with TRBD1 matching over 7 bases. V was pared by 2 bases and J by 6 bases, with 4 bases of the junction left unmatched. CDR1 is SEHNR, CDR2 FQNEAQ, per germline (reference sequence). CDR3 length: 14 amino acids. The CDR3: CASSLLPGGNEQFF. The CDR3 bases are TGTGCCAGCAGCTTATTGCCAGGGGGCAATGAGCAGTTCTTC.

The chain joins TRBV5-6 to TRBJ2-1; no firm D call. The CDR3 sequence is 12 residues long. Per the germline V gene, CDR1 is SGHDT and CDR2 is YYEEEE. Between the trimmed V and J ends, which lost 3 bases and 5 bases, there was a span of 6 bases. As DNA, the CDR3 is TGTGCCAGCAGCTCCCGTCACAATGAGCAGTTCTTC. Amino acids: CASSSRHNEQFF.

In the case of this clone: In the same sample, other DNA sequences code for this CDR3. The rearrangement uses TRBV19 and TRBJ2-1, with D maybe TRBD1 (6 bases). CDR3 length: 14 residues. Trimming pared 2 bases from V and 1 base from J, leaving 6 bases between. Germline CDR1 reads LNHDA; CDR2 reads SQIVND (reference sequence). DNA of the CDR3: TGTGCCAGTAGTATAACAGGGTCCTACAATGAGCAGTTCTTC. It encodes CASSITGSYNEQFF.

For the CDR3, the DNA is TGTGCCACCAGCAGTGGACGAGGATACGAGCAGTACTTC. It is translated as CATSSGRGYEQYF. The chain uses TRBV15 and TRBJ2-7, with D unclear. The CDR3 runs 13 residues. Trimming left V 3 bases short and J 4 bases short, with 10 bases between. Germline V gene data show CDR1 as LNHNV and CDR2 as YYDKDF (reference sequence). The full variable domain, its missing parts supplied by reference TRBV15 and TRBJ2-7, is DAMVIQNPRYQVTQFGKPVTLSCSQTLNHNVMYWYQQKSSQAPKLLFHYYDKDFNNEADTPDNFQSRRPNTSFCFLDIRSPGLGDTAMYLCATSSGRGYEQYFGPGTRLTVT.

V usage is TRBV7-9 and J usage is TRBJ2-7; no clear D gene. V lost 0 bases and J lost 4, with 10 bases in between. CDR3 length equals 14 residues. Germline assignment: CDR1 SEHNR and CDR2 FQNEAQ (reference sequence). CDR3 sequence reads: CASSLAAGEYEQYF. The CDR3, as DNA: TGTGCCAGCAGCTTAGCTGCTGGAGAATACGAGCAGTACTTC.

This chain connects TRBV29-1 to TRBJ1-1, with 7 bases matching TRBD1. This CDR3 has 13 residues. CDR1 SQVTM and CDR2 ANQGSEA come from the germline V gene. V lost 7 bases and J lost 1; bases outside the gene matches: 6. CDR3 loop: CSGRQGGNTEAFF. In DNA, the CDR3 is TGCAGCGGCCGACAGGGAGGGAACACTGAAGCTTTCTTT.

This chain uses TRBV2 with TRBJ2-7, with unresolved D. This CDR3 is 13 amino acids long. Looked up from germline, CDR1 is SNHLY and CDR2 is FYNNEI. Trimming pared 10 bases from V and 3 bases from J, leaving 16 bases between. The CDR3 loop is CATATSGVYEQYF. The CDR3 nucleotides read TGTGCCACCGCCACGAGTGGTGTCTACGAGCAGTACTTC.

The chain has TRBV27 and TRBJ1-5; possible D gene TRBD1, 5 bases. CDR1 is MNHEY, CDR2 SMNVEV, per germline (reference sequence). The germline V and J ends were trimmed by 5 bases and 9 bases, with 23 bases remaining between them. The CDR3 is made up of 16 amino acids. DNA of the CDR3: TGTGCCAGCAGTCCCAAATACATCAGGGACTTTGGGCCCCAGCATTTT. It codes for CASSPKYIRDFGPQHF.